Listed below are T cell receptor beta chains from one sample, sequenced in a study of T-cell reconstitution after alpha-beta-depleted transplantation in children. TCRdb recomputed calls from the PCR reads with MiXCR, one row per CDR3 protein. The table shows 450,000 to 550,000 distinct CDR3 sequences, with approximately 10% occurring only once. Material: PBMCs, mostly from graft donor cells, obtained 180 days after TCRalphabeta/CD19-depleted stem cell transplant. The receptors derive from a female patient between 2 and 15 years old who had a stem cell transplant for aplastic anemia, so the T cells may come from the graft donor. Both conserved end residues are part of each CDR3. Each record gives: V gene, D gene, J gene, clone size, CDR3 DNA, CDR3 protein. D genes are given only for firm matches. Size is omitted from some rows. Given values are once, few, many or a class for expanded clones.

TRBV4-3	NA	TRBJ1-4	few	TGCGCCAGCAGCCTTGGGGTAGGGGGAAGGAATGAAAAACTGTTTTTT	CASSLGVGGRNEKLFF
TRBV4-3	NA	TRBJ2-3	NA	TGCGCCAGCAGCCCCAAGTCGGGGCTGGGTACAGATACGCAGTATTTT	CASSPKSGLGTDTQYF
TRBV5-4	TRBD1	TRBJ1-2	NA	TGTGCCAGCAGCTTGGTCGGGACAGGGGGCTCCTACTACACCTTC	CASSLVGTGGSYYTF
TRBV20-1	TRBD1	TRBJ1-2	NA	TGCAGTACTGGACAGGGAGACTATGGCTACACCTTC	CSTGQGDYGYTF
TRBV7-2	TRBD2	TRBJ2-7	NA	TGTGCCAGCAGCCTTCCAGCGGGAGCGCTCTCCTACGAGCAGTACTTC	CASSLPAGALSYEQYF
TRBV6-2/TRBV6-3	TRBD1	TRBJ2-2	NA	TGTGCCAGCAGTCCTGTCCCGATGGGACAGGGGGGCACCGGGGAGCTGTTTTTT	CASSPVPMGQGGTGELFF
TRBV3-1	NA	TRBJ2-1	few	TGTGCCAGCAGCCAGGGCCGGGCGAATGAGCAGTTCTTC	CASSQGRANEQFF
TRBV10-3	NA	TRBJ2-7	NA	TGTGCCATCAATGAACAGGGTCATTCCTACGAGCAGTACTTC	CAINEQGHSYEQYF
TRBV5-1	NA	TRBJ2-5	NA	TGCGCCAGCAGCGACGGGACCCGGTTTGAGACCCAGTACTTC	CASSDGTRFETQYF
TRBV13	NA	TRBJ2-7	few	TGTGCCAGCAGCTTGGTTATGCGGGAGCAGTACTTC	CASSLVMREQYF
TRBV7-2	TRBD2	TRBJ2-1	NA	TGTGCCAGCAGCTGGGGACTAGCGGGAGGGCCGAATGAGCAGTTCTTC	CASSWGLAGGPNEQFF
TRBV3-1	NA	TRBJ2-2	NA	TGTGCCAGCAGCCAAGACTCGGTGAGGGCCGGGGAGCTGTTTTTT	CASSQDSVRAGELFF
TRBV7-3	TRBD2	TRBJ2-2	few	TGTGCCAGCAGCTTAACGGCGGGGGGGGATATCACCGGGGAGCTGTTTTTT	CASSLTAGGDITGELFF
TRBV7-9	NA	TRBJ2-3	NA	TGTGCCAGCAGCTACGGACAGATCGGCGATACGCAGTATTTT	CASSYGQIGDTQYF
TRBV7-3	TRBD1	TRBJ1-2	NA	TGTGCCAGCAGCTCAGGGACAGGGAGAGCCTATGGCTACACCTTC	CASSSGTGRAYGYTF
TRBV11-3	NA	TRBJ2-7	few	TGTGCCAGCGAGGGTCGGAGGGGACCCTACGAGCAGTACTTC	CASEGRRGPYEQYF
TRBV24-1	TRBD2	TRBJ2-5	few	TGTGCCACCAGTATCAGCGGGACCCAGAAAATTTTCTTC	CATSISGTQKIFF
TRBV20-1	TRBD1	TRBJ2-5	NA	TGCAGTGCTAGAGCACAGGGGGATTCGGAGACCCAGTACTTC	CSARAQGDSETQYF
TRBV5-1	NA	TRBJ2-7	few	TGCGCCAGCAGCTACGGAATGGTGGGGTTCGAGCAGTACTTC	CASSYGMVGFEQYF
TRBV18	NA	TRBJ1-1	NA	TGTGCCAGCTCAGTTCAGGGTGGGACTGAAGCTTTCTTT	CASSVQGGTEAFF
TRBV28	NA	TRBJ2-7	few	TGTGCCTCACGGGCCACCAACCCGGCCTACGAGCAGTACTTC	CASRATNPAYEQYF
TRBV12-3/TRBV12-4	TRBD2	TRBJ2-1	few	TGTGCCAGTCTCGGCGGGAGAAGCTCCTACAATGAGCAGTTCTTC	CASLGGRSSYNEQFF
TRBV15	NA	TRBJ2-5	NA	TGTGCCACCAGCAGAGTGGGACGGGTGGAGACCCAGTACTTC	CATSRVGRVETQYF
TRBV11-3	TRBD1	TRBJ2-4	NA	TGTGCCAGCAGCCGGCCGGGGACAGGGAGGAACATTCAGTACTTC	CASSRPGTGRNIQYF
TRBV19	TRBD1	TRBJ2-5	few	TGTGCCAGTAGTATGAAACAGGGGCGAGAGACCCAGTACTTC	CASSMKQGRETQYF
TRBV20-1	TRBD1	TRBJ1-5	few	TGCAGTGCTGGACGACAGGGGACGACCTCCCGTGTTAAGCCCCAGCATTTT	CSAGRQGTTSRVKPQHF
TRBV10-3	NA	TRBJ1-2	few	TGTGCCATCAGACTTTCGGCAAACCGATTCAGAAACTATGGCTACACCTTC	CAIRLSANRFRNYGYTF